Presented here are 5 T cell receptor beta chains from one specimen sequenced in a study of a mutant IDH1 vaccine in newly diagnosed glioma. Their antigens are not known. The sample's time point: week 35, safety follow-up. Alongside topical imiquimod, each dose of vaccine comprised 300 ug of mutant IDH1 20-mer peptide. The data were produced by immunoSEQ multiplex PCR, yet TCRdb's version contains in-frame clones alone and is incomplete. The data contain about 68,000 clones, approximately 81% of them singletons. The specimen was PBMCs, collected from a glioma patient whose treatment included an IDH1 peptide vaccine. These receptors were obtained from a man aged 18 to 29 with glioma.

This rearrangement joins TRBV5-4 to TRBJ2-5; the D gene is possibly TRBD2 (5 bases). The V end was cut by 3 bases, the J end by 3 bases, with 12 bases between. The CDR3 extends over 14 amino acids. In germline, CDR1 is SGHNT, CDR2 YYREEE (reference sequence). The chain's CDR3 is CASSSVGREETQYF. Here the CDR3 DNA reads TGTGCCAGCAGCTCGGTTGGGCGGGAAGAGACCCAGTACTTC.

The chain joins TRBV6-5 to TRBJ1-5; D is unresolved. The CDR3 loop spans 14 amino acids. Germline V gene sequence: CDR1 MNHEY, CDR2 SVGAGI. Trimming removed 0 bases from V and 1 base from J, with 4 bases in between. The DNA of the CDR3 is TGTGCCAGCAGTTACTCGGGGAGCAATCAGCCCCAGCATTTT. Protein: CASSYSGSNQPQHF.

The chain recombines TRBV9 with TRBJ1-3; perhaps TRBD1 as D (6 bases). The germline gives CDR1 SGDLS, CDR2 YYNGEE. The CDR3 is made up of 16 amino acids. Trimming cost V 7 bases and J 4 bases, with 21 bases left between them. This CDR3 is CASWTPQLGGGNTIYF. The CDR3, as DNA: TGTGCCAGCTGGACCCCCCAACTAGGGGGAGGAAACACCATATATTTT.

The chain links TRBV29-1 to TRBJ2-7; TRBD1 matches 7 bases. This CDR3 contains 10 residues. The junction had 1 base not matched to a gene; V was cut back by 5 bases and J by 6 bases. Per the germline V gene, CDR1 is SQVTM and CDR2 is ANQGSEA. CDR3: CSVRQGEQYF. The CDR3 bases are TGCAGCGTTCGACAGGGCGAGCAGTACTTC.

The J gene is TRBJ1-5, the V gene TRBV6-6; D is possibly TRBD1 (6 bases). This CDR3 has 16 amino acids. Germline CDR1 MNHNY, CDR2 SVGAGI (reference sequence). The ends were cut back, 0 bases at V and 11 bases at J, with 20 bases in the middle. CDR3 sequence reads: CASSYSQLARTEAQHF. The CDR3 DNA reads TGTGCCAGCAGTTACTCTCAATTGGCGAGGACAGAGGCCCAGCATTTT.